The entry that follows covers one TCR beta chain sequence. The antigen remains undetermined. The second PCR ran about 6 to 12 cycles with a sample-barcoded 5' primer and J-beta primers. Researchers report that a template-switch adaptor with 12 random nucleotides tagged each cDNA molecule. A single record per CDR3 protein comes from TCRdb applying MiXCR to the 5' RACE reads. The table lists hundreds of thousands of distinct CDR3 sequences, roughly three fifths of them singletons. Germline V gene sequence: CDR1 SGHRS, CDR2 YFSETQ. The CDR3 has 16 amino acids. J lost 7 bases, V lost 3 bases, and 12 bases had no gene match. The source of the sample is a study of blood T cells in healthy people across ages. Study summary: Template switching retrieved approximately one barcoded beta molecule for each two T cells.

Isolated per sample were at least 6.5 million PBMCs. Study-wide results and caveats: Both higher diversity and more naive CD4+ cells marked long-lived donors when set against aged donors.

The source material was blood. The receptor's source is a man in his forties in good health. V is TRBV5-1 and J is TRBJ2-1; 8 bases are shared with TRBD2. The CDR3 loop is CASSWTQRELANEQFF. CDR3 sequence (DNA): TGCGCCAGCAGCTGGACCCAGCGGGAGCTCGCGAATGAGCAGTTCTTC.